A single T cell receptor (beta chain) is shown here with its context. One base away lies a much larger clone, so this may be a sequencing read error. The sample comes from a study of molecular identifiers for immune sequencing clone quantification. The wider study: Within a replicate experiment, RNA obtained from either roughly 20,000 or 100,000 naive CD8 cells was divided into five aliquots, and four of those aliquots were then sequenced.

Preparation of the bulk TCR libraries relied on previously described methods and listed TCR primers. One entry per CDR3 protein, called by TCRdb with MiXCR from the PCR reads. Counted here are around 480,000 distinct CDR3 sequences, less than 30% occurring once; the ten biggest clones make up around 0.78%. The CDR3 extends over 13 amino acids. Trimming left V 2 bases short and J 0 bases short, with 1 base between. Germline CDR1 and CDR2: MNHEY and SVGAGI. The chain couples TRBV6-5 to TRBJ2-2, with D unclear. This sequence was found in a human donor in good health. Some libraries in this study had Jurkat cell RNA spiked in. Sequenced sample: naive CD8+ T cells from blood, with Jurkat cell RNA spiked in. The subset here: FACS-sorted CD8+CD4-CCR7+CD45RA+ naive T cells. CDR3 protein: CASSYANTGELFF. The CDR3 DNA reads TGTGCCAGCAGTTACGCGAACACCGGGGAGCTGTTTTTT.